This record concerns one T cell receptor beta chain sequence. This sample was included in a study of T cell changes during pregnancy in multiple sclerosis. Profiled with immunoSEQ multiplex PCR; TCRdb holds only in-frame clones, not every one. There are tens of thousands of clones in the sample; roughly nine tenths occur only once, and under 2.5% lies in the top ten. This CDR3 comprises 15 residues. Trimming took off 2 bases at V and 1 base at J, with 11 bases between the two ends. The V gene's germline CDR1 is MNHNY and CDR2 SVGAGI (reference sequence). The material was peripheral blood, obtained in the first trimester of pregnancy. The receptor's source is a female donor in good health, enrolled as a control in a pregnancy study. J is TRBJ1-1 and V is TRBV6-6; a possible D gene is TRBD1 (6 bases). CDR3 sequence: CASSYGGHPNTEAFF. The CDR3 coding sequence is TGTGCCAGCAGTTACGGGGGACACCCGAACACTGAAGCTTTCTTT.